The table lists the clone carrying this TCR beta chain with many counts. The antigen remains unidentified. This record belongs to a study of Graves' ophthalmopathy and Graves' hyperthyroidism. Overall study results and limits: Blood also carried most expanded thyroid clonotypes exceeding 0.001 frequency.

Moderate-to-severe activity, CAS ≥3, NOSPECS ≥4 and a duration under 3 months were seen in donors with ophthalmopathy. In this cohort, patients with other autoimmune diseases, uncontrolled infections, pregnancy or lactation were excluded. Diagnosis used clinical symptoms, serum thyroxine, TRAb, thyroid ultrasound and orbital computed tomography. The authors amplified TCR beta CDR3 regions, and they did so from RNA transcripts for repertoire sequencing. The first-round RT-PCR employed HTBI primers together with the Qiagen OneStep RT-PCR kit. A multiplex PCR was then performed as the second round. TCRdb independently ran MiXCR on the multiplex PCR reads; one entry per CDR3 protein. The data hold 300,000 to 400,000 distinct CDR3 sequences, with under 20% observed a single time. The CDR3 consists of 14 residues. Trimming left V 1 base short and J 5 bases short, with 11 bases between.

The sequence was collected from an adult man with Graves' ophthalmopathy. Sequenced input: peripheral blood. The chain uses TRBV12-3 or TRBV12-4 and TRBJ2-5; D possibly uses TRBD1 or TRBD2 (5 bases each). CDR3 sequence: CASSLVGPLETQYF. The DNA of the CDR3 is TGTGCCAGCAGTTTAGTGGGACCGCTGGAGACCCAGTACTTC.